These T cell receptor beta chains were read from a single sample in a study of CD8 T cells in Susac syndrome. In TCRdb, the immunoSEQ multiplex PCR reads were re-called with MiXCR into one record per CDR3 protein. The sample lists about 150,000 distinct CDR3 sequences, under 95% occurring once. The sequenced sample was CD4+ T cells from PBMCs. The receptors here all came from a human donor with multiple sclerosis. The CDR3 runs from the conserved cysteine through the conserved F or W. The D gene is left open where the match is weak. Rows may omit the clone size; those that give it use once, few, many or a size class.

cdr3_aa,cdr3_nt,clone_size,d_call,v_call,j_call
CASRSQGDEQYF,TGTGCCAGCAGATCACAGGGGGACGAGCAGTACTTC,NA,TRBD1,TRBV6-5,TRBJ2-7
CASRSAGGYVGEQFF,TGTGCCAGCAGGTCCGCGGGAGGATATGTCGGGGAGCAGTTCTTC,NA,TRBD2,TRBV28,TRBJ2-1
CASSAVYSPLHF,TGTGCCAGCAGTGCAGTATATTCACCCCTCCACTTT,few,NA,TRBV2,TRBJ1-6
CASSLVQGSYNSPLHF,TGTGCCAGCAGCCTTGTACAGGGATCCTATAATTCACCCCTCCACTTT,NA,NA,TRBV7-9,TRBJ1-6
CSANRQYNEQFF,TGCAGTGCCAATCGGCAATACAATGAGCAGTTCTTC,NA,NA,TRBV29-1,TRBJ2-1
CALAGFLRAEALF,TGTGCCTTAGCCGGATTTTTGAGGGCTGAAGCTCTCTTT,NA,NA,TRBV30,TRBJ1-1
CATGTRRNEQYF,TGTGCCACCGGGACTAGGAGGAACGAGCAGTACTTC,NA,TRBD2,TRBV12-3/TRBV12-4,TRBJ2-7
CASSLIISSTGELFF,TGCGCCAGCAGCCTGATCATAAGTAGCACCGGGGAGCTGTTTTTT,NA,NA,TRBV4-1,TRBJ2-2
CASSGYSGSGANVLTF,TGTGCCAGCAGTGGGTATAGTGGTTCTGGGGCCAACGTCCTGACTTTC,NA,NA,TRBV2,TRBJ2-6
CASSVTGGFADTQYF,TGTGCCAGCAGCGTAACAGGGGGCTTTGCAGATACGCAGTATTTT,NA,TRBD1,TRBV9,TRBJ2-3
CASSYRKGTEAFF,TGTGCCAGCAGTTACAGGAAAGGCACTGAAGCTTTCTTT,NA,NA,TRBV2,TRBJ1-1
CASSLEAPPETQYF,TGTGCCAGCAGCTTAGAAGCTCCCCCCGAGACCCAGTACTTC,once,NA,TRBV7-9,TRBJ2-5
CASSPFQATNEKLFF,TGTGCCAGCTCACCATTTCAGGCAACTAATGAAAAACTGTTTTTT,NA,NA,TRBV18,TRBJ1-4
CASSQPGGGTDTQYF,TGCGCCAGCAGCCAACCGGGAGGCGGCACAGATACGCAGTATTTT,NA,TRBD2,TRBV4-1,TRBJ2-3
CASTSGDTIYF,TGTGCCAGCACCTCCGGGGACACCATATATTTT,NA,NA,TRBV11-2,TRBJ1-3
CASSFGLAGGIQETQYF,TGTGCCAGCAGTTTCGGACTAGCGGGGGGCATCCAAGAGACCCAGTACTTC,NA,TRBD2,TRBV12-3/TRBV12-4,TRBJ2-5
CASSLQGIGNSPLHF,TGTGCCAGCAGCCTACAAGGGATCGGAAATTCACCCCTCCACTTT,NA,NA,TRBV3-1,TRBJ1-6
CASSQEDRELHF,TGTGCCAGCAGCCAAGAAGACAGGGAGTTACATTTT,once,TRBD1,TRBV3-1,TRBJ1-5
CASSPSAETQYF,TGTGCCAGCAGCCCTTCGGCGGAGACCCAGTACTTC,NA,NA,TRBV7-6,TRBJ2-5
CSARVAAMNTEAFF,TGCAGTGCTAGGGTCGCAGCCATGAACACTGAAGCTTTCTTT,NA,NA,TRBV20-1,TRBJ1-1
CASSPPGLAGGTGTQYF,TGTGCCAGCAGCCCACCGGGACTAGCGGGAGGAACGGGGACCCAGTACTTC,NA,TRBD2,TRBV7-2,TRBJ2-5
CASSGGLAGGPISYEQYF,TGTGCCAGCAGTGGAGGTCTAGCGGGAGGTCCAATTTCCTACGAGCAGTACTTC,NA,TRBD2,TRBV2,TRBJ2-7
CASSLVGGGYKDEQFF,TGCGCCAGCAGCTTGGTTGGCGGGGGCTACAAGGATGAGCAGTTCTTC,NA,NA,TRBV5-1,TRBJ2-1
CASKSRQTQYF,TGTGCCAGCAAGTCGCGTCAGACCCAGTACTTC,NA,NA,TRBV2,TRBJ2-5
CASSPTGTANTEAFF,TGTGCCAGCAGCCCTACGGGGACAGCGAACACTGAAGCTTTCTTT,NA,TRBD1,TRBV9,TRBJ1-1
CAWSQRGYRGRGQPQHF,TGTGCCTGGAGCCAGAGGGGGTATAGGGGGCGCGGTCAGCCCCAGCATTTT,NA,TRBD1,TRBV30,TRBJ1-5
CSAYGRGVEEQYF,TGCAGTGCTTACGGACGGGGGGTCGAGGAGCAGTACTTC,once,TRBD2,TRBV20-1,TRBJ2-7
CASRGVRDMRQPQHF,TGTGCCAGTAGGGGGGTCAGGGATATGAGGCAGCCCCAGCATTTT,NA,NA,TRBV19,TRBJ1-5
CASSHLTSRESTWGTQYF,TGCGCCAGCAGCCACCTCACATCTAGGGAGAGTACTTGGGGGACCCAGTACTTC,NA,NA,TRBV4-1,TRBJ2-5
CASSQDLVWGYTF,TGTGCCAGCAGCCAAGATCTAGTGTGGGGCTACACCTTC,NA,NA,TRBV3-1,TRBJ1-2
CASSPPGGGFTDTQYF,TGTGCCAGCAGCCCCCCGGGCGGGGGATTCACAGATACGCAGTATTTT,NA,TRBD2,TRBV5-6,TRBJ2-3
CASSFGNSPLHF,TGTGCCAGCAGTTTCGGGAATTCACCCCTCCACTTT,NA,NA,TRBV12-3/TRBV12-4,TRBJ1-6
CANSFGGSNTGELFF,TGTGCCAACTCCTTCGGCGGGAGTAACACCGGGGAGCTGTTTTTT,NA,TRBD2,TRBV12-3/TRBV12-4,TRBJ2-2
CASSQAGDTGELFF,TGCGCCAGCAGCCAAGCCGGGGACACCGGGGAGCTGTTTTTT,NA,NA,TRBV4-3,TRBJ2-2
CASSYRTAANTIYF,TGTGCCAGCAGTTATCGGACGGCGGCCAACACCATATATTTT,once,NA,TRBV6-2/TRBV6-3,TRBJ1-3
CASSLAWAENTGELFF,TGTGCCAGCAGCTTAGCGTGGGCCGAGAACACCGGGGAGCTGTTTTTT,NA,NA,TRBV7-9,TRBJ2-2
CASSTRPTDTQYF,TGTGCCAGCAGCACGCGGCCCACAGATACGCAGTATTTT,NA,NA,TRBV7-6,TRBJ2-3
CASSPRLAGGSTDTQYF,TGCGCCAGCAGCCCCCGACTAGCGGGGGGTAGCACAGATACGCAGTATTTT,once,TRBD2,TRBV4-1,TRBJ2-3
CASSPGGSGELFF,TGTGCCAGCAGTCCAGGGGGATCCGGGGAGCTGTTTTTT,few,TRBD1,TRBV6-6,TRBJ2-2
CSAPIGRGPRNEQFF,TGCAGTGCCCCCATCGGCAGGGGCCCTCGCAATGAGCAGTTCTTC,NA,NA,TRBV20-1,TRBJ2-1
CASSLDRASSYTF,TGTGCCAGCAGCTTGGACAGAGCCTCAAGCTACACCTTC,NA,NA,TRBV13,TRBJ1-2
CASSLMGVQETQYF,TGCGCCAGCAGCTTGATGGGGGTCCAAGAGACCCAGTACTTC,NA,NA,TRBV5-1,TRBJ2-5
CASSPRNEYTEAFF,TGTGCCAGCTCACCCAGGAACGAGTACACTGAAGCTTTCTTT,NA,NA,TRBV18,TRBJ1-1
CASSLPTGHTEAFF,TGTGCCAGCAGTCTACCGACAGGGCACACTGAAGCTTTCTTT,NA,TRBD1,TRBV12-3/TRBV12-4,TRBJ1-1
CASSPSFAANTGELFF,TGTGCCAGCAGTCCCTCATTTGCAGCGAACACCGGGGAGCTGTTTTTT,once,NA,TRBV12-3/TRBV12-4,TRBJ2-2
CASSLPGQVNQPQHF,TGTGCCAGCAGTTTACCCGGACAGGTCAATCAGCCCCAGCATTTT,NA,TRBD1,TRBV28,TRBJ1-5